The 11 T cell receptor beta chains below all came from one sample that was sequenced in a study of immune characteristics of hereditary and idiopathic chronic pancreatitis. Patients having total pancreatectomy with islet autotransplantation provided the chronic pancreatitis pancreas tissue. Assay used: immunoSEQ multiplex PCR; TCRdb lists only in-frame clones, some missing. The sample has about 14,000 clones, around four fifths seen once; the top ten hold 13% to 15%. Sequenced sample: pancreas tissue with hereditary chronic pancreatitis. These receptor sequences come from a human donor with chronic pancreatitis.

This clone was observed a few times. The CDR3 nucleotides read TGTGCCAGCAGTATTAGATCTACGCAGGGGATCAGTGAGCAGTTCTTC. It specifies CASSIRSTQGISEQFF. This sequence joins TRBV11-3 and TRBJ2-1; a weak D match, TRBD1 (6 bases). The CDR3 spans 16 residues. Trimming took off 6 bases at V and 9 bases at J, with 24 bases between the two ends. Germline V CDR1 and CDR2: SGHNT, YENEEA.

This chain uses TRBV7-9 with TRBJ1-6; TRBD1 might be the D (5 bases). Germline V lookup: CDR1 SEHNR, CDR2 FQNEAQ (reference sequence). The CDR3 sequence is 15 residues long. Trimming cost V 2 bases and J 2 bases, with 7 bases left between them. The CDR3 DNA reads TGTGCCAGCAGCTTACAGGGAACCTATAATTCACCCCTCCACTTT. This encodes CASSLQGTYNSPLHF.

This clone showed up just a few times. The genes are TRBV6-4 and TRBJ2-1, with TRBD2 identical over 9 bases. From germline, CDR1 is MRHNA and CDR2 SNTAGT. The CDR3 has 15 amino acids. V lost 3 bases and J lost 3; bases outside the gene matches: 3. This CDR3 is CASSELAGNYNEQFF. The CDR3 bases are TGTGCCAGCAGTGAACTAGCGGGTAACTACAATGAGCAGTTCTTC.

V is TRBV27 and J is TRBJ2-7; D assignment may be TRBD1 or TRBD2 (5 bases each). V lost 5 bases to trimming and J lost 3 bases, with 14 bases between them. Looked up from germline, CDR1 is MNHEY and CDR2 is SMNVEV (reference sequence). The CDR3 runs 14 residues. The CDR3 DNA is TGTGCCAGCAGTCCCGGGACGGAATACTACGAGCAGTACTTC. This codes for CASSPGTEYYEQYF.

The V and J genes are TRBV7-6 and TRBJ2-3, with D possibly being TRBD2 (7 bases). The CDR3 is 15 amino acids. Between the trimmed V and J ends, which lost 3 bases and 4 bases, there was a span of 14 bases. Per the germline V gene, CDR1 is SGHVS and CDR2 is FNYEAQ. CDR3 region: CASSFQGRGADTQYF. DNA for the CDR3: TGTGCCAGCAGCTTTCAGGGGAGGGGGGCAGATACGCAGTATTTT.

This clone occurred a few times. The chain uses TRBV6-5 and TRBJ2-7; weak D call: TRBD1 (6 bases). Trimming removed 6 bases from V and 1 base from J, with 10 bases in between. Germline V gene lookup returns CDR1 MNHEY and CDR2 SVGAGI. The CDR3 has 13 amino acids. CDR3 region: CASRGQISYEQYF. The CDR3 bases are TGTGCCAGCAGAGGACAGATTTCCTACGAGCAGTACTTC.

The V and J genes are TRBV12-5 and TRBJ2-7; tentative D call: TRBD2 (6 bases). This CDR3 is built from 16 residues. Germline CDR1 reads LGHNT; CDR2 reads FRNRAP. V dropped 2 bases and J dropped 4 bases, with 18 bases sitting between them. The DNA for the CDR3 is TGTGCTAGTGGTTTGTCTCCCCGGGAGAGGACGTACGAGCAGTACTTC. This encodes CASGLSPRERTYEQYF.

The gene calls are TRBV7-9 and TRBJ2-1; a possible D gene is TRBD2 (5 bases). Trimming took off 5 bases at V and 5 bases at J, with 19 bases between the two ends. There are 16 residues in the CDR3. In germline, CDR1 is SEHNR, CDR2 FQNEAQ (reference sequence). The CDR3, as DNA: TGTGCCAGCAGCCCACACTTCCTAGCTATAAACAATGAGCAGTTCTTC. It specifies CASSPHFLAINNEQFF. Full variable domain (outside the CDR3, taken from reference TRBV7-9 and TRBJ2-1): DTGVSQNPRHKITKRGQNVTFRCDPISEHNRLYWYRQTLGQGPEFLTYFQNEAQLEKSRLLSDRFSAERPKGSFSTLEIQRTEQGDSAMYLCASSPHFLAINNEQFFGPGTRLTVL.

The chain combines TRBV24-1 with TRBJ2-5; D ambiguous. Germline V gene data show CDR1 as KGHDR and CDR2 as SFDVKD. Trimming removed 6 bases from V and 13 bases from J, with 14 bases in between. This CDR3 comprises 11 residues. CDR3 sequence: CATSRGLFWYF. Here the CDR3 DNA reads TGTGCCACCAGTCGCGGTTTGTTTTGGTACTTC.

The chain employs TRBV4-2 and TRBJ2-2; D gene uncertain. Trimming removed 0 bases from V and 1 base from J, with 9 bases in between. Germline assignment: CDR1 LGHNA and CDR2 YNFKEQ. CDR3 length: 16 residues. The CDR3 DNA follows: TGTGCCAGCAGCCAAGATACAGACCTGAACACCGGGGAGCTGTTTTTT. Residues: CASSQDTDLNTGELFF.

This chain links TRBV3-1 (or the pseudogene TRBV3-2) with TRBJ2-1; TRBD2 matches at 13 bases. Germline lookup yields CDR1 LGHDT and CDR2 YNNKEL (reference sequence). This CDR3 comprises 15 residues. Unmatched junction bases numbered 6, after V lost 5 bases and J lost 8 bases. The CDR3 bases are TGTGCCAGCAGCATGGGACTAGCGGGAAGCCATGAGCAGTTCTTC. Its translation is CASSMGLAGSHEQFF.